A single sample is the source of the 14 T cell receptor beta chains below, sequenced in a study of shared clonotypes between healthy human individuals. Clones were read by immunoSEQ multiplex PCR, and TCRdb kept only the in-frame ones, dropping some. The profile shows some 500,000 clones, 60% to 80% of them singletons. Sequencing used PBMCs. Every receptor here comes from a middle-aged woman in good health. Some clones in this sample may be carry-over from other donors' samples.

This sequence joins TRBV4-1 and TRBJ2-7; possible D gene TRBD2, 5 bases. The CDR3 is 16 amino acids. Between the trimmed V and J ends, which lost 8 bases and 2 bases, there was a span of 22 bases. Looked up from germline, CDR1 is MGHRA and CDR2 is YSYEKL. CDR3 region: CASCRGRGIGPYEQYF. CDR3 coding DNA: TGCGCCAGCTGCCGAGGTCGGGGAATCGGGCCCTACGAGCAGTACTTC.

As concerns this clone: It differs at one base from a far larger clone, so likely a read error. The chain is built from TRBV27 and TRBJ2-7; D is perhaps TRBD2 (5 bases). This CDR3 has 15 amino acids. The germline V gene has CDR1 MNHEY and CDR2 SMNVEV (reference sequence). CDR3 region: CACSPDGVNAYEQYF. The CDR3, as DNA: TGTGCCTGCAGTCCCGACGGGGTAAATGCCTACGAGCAGTACTTC.

This chain connects TRBV7-9 to TRBJ2-7; TRBD2 is a possible D gene (6 bases). The CDR3 covers 14 residues. CDR1 is SEHNR, CDR2 FQNEAQ, per germline (reference sequence). V was trimmed by 1 base and J by 6 bases, leaving 13 bases between them. The CDR3 nucleotides are TGTGCCAGCAGCTTAGAAGGAGGGACCGCCGAGCAGTACTTC. Its protein is CASSLEGGTAEQYF. Based on the CDR3 plus reference TRBV7-9 and TRBJ2-7, the full variable domain is DTGVSQNPRHKITKRGQNVTFRCDPISEHNRLYWYRQTLGQGPEFLTYFQNEAQLEKSRLLSDRFSAERPKGSFSTLEIQRTEQGDSAMYLCASSLEGGTAEQYFGPGTRLTVT.

The chain joins TRBV6-5 to TRBJ2-5; possible D gene TRBD1, 6 bases. V lost 3 bases, J lost 6 bases, and 14 bases lay in between. The V gene's germline CDR1 is MNHEY and CDR2 SVGAGI. The CDR3 is made up of 14 amino acids. CDR3 sequence (DNA): TGTGCCAGCAGTTATAGACAGGACCGGAAGACCCAGTACTTC. Translating gives CASSYRQDRKTQYF.

This clone was seen only once. A much larger clone sits a single nucleotide away, making a read error possible. V usage is TRBV5-1 and J usage is TRBJ2-7; D might be TRBD1 (5 bases). The CDR3 has 13 residues. Germline CDR1 and CDR2: SGHRS and YFSETQ. The V and J ends lost 4 bases and 7 bases respectively, with 15 bases between them. The CDR3 loop is CASSPGRAWEQYF. The CDR3 nucleotides read TGCGCCAGCAGCCCGGGCAGGGCGTGGGAGCAGTACTTC.

This clone was seen only a few times. The sample has other DNA sequences that encode this CDR3 too. The chain recombines TRBV7-6 with TRBJ1-1; 9 nucleotides align to TRBD1. J lost 4 bases, V lost 6 bases, and 3 bases had no gene match. CDR1 is SGHVS and CDR2 is FNYEAQ in the germline V gene. CDR3 length: 13 amino acids. The CDR3 here is CASSLGQGTEAFF. The DNA for the CDR3 is TGTGCCAGCAGTTTGGGACAGGGCACTGAAGCTTTCTTT.

This chain links TRBV28 with TRBJ2-5; TRBD1 is a possible D gene (8 bases). The J call may be mistaken, given a closer DNA end match to TRBJ2-7. The CDR3 is 15 amino acids. Germline V gene sequence: CDR1 MDHEN, CDR2 SYDVKM. CDR3 DNA sequence: TGTGCCAGCAGTTTAGTGGACAGGGACTACCACGAGCAGTACTTC. Translation: CASSLVDRDYHEQYF.

This clone was counted ten times or more. The identical CDR3 is also encoded by other nucleotide sequences in the sample. V gene TRBV28 combines with J gene TRBJ2-1, with 8 bases matching TRBD2. V trimming: 5 bases; J trimming: 4 bases; junction bases outside the gene matches: 13. Germline V gene data show CDR1 as MDHEN and CDR2 as SYDVKM. The CDR3 spans 17 residues. The chain's CDR3 is CASSLALGAGGYNEQFF. The CDR3 nucleotides are TGTGCCAGCAGTCTCGCTCTCGGGGCGGGGGGTTACAATGAGCAGTTCTTC. Looking up the rest from reference TRBV28 and TRBJ2-1 gives the full variable domain: DVKVTQSSRYLVKRTGEKVFLECVQDMDHENMFWYRQDPGLGLRLIYFSYDVKMKEKGDIPEGYSVSREKKERFSLILESASTNQTSMYLCASSLALGAGGYNEQFFGPGTRLTVL.

The chain joins TRBV30 to TRBJ2-5; TRBD1 matches at 11 bases. This CDR3 comprises 15 residues. V lost 2 bases and J lost 4; bases outside the gene matches: 6. Germline V gene data show CDR1 as GTSNPN and CDR2 as SVGIG (reference sequence). CDR3 protein: CAWSPGTGGRETQYF. DNA of the CDR3: TGTGCCTGGAGTCCCGGGACAGGGGGTAGAGAGACCCAGTACTTC.

In this sample, this clone turned up once. The rearrangement joins TRBV27 to TRBJ1-2; perhaps TRBD1 as D (5 bases). Looked up from germline, CDR1 is MNHEY and CDR2 is SMNVEV (reference sequence). V was clipped by 10 bases and J by 1 base, with 13 bases between them. The length of the CDR3 is 13 residues. DNA of the CDR3: TGTGCCACCTATGGCAGGGATAACTATGGCTACACCTTC. It translates to CATYGRDNYGYTF.

The V and J genes are TRBV2 and TRBJ2-1; 9 bases agree with TRBD2. This CDR3 has 16 residues. CDR1 SNHLY and CDR2 FYNNEI come from the germline V gene. Trimming at V came to 7 bases and at J to 7 bases, leaving 14 bases not matched to a gene. The CDR3 protein is CASKKEREALGNEQFF. The CDR3, as DNA: TGTGCCAGCAAGAAGGAGCGGGAGGCTTTGGGGAATGAGCAGTTCTTC.

This sequence joins TRBV11-2 and TRBJ1-1; possibly TRBD1 for D (5 bases). The length of the CDR3 is 14 residues. Germline lookup yields CDR1 SGHAT and CDR2 FQNNGV. The germline V and J ends were trimmed by 4 bases and 4 bases, with 13 bases remaining between them. CDR3 loop: CASSSTGGGTEAFF. In DNA form, the CDR3 reads TGTGCCAGCAGCTCCACAGGAGGTGGCACTGAAGCTTTCTTT.

This clone has only a few counts. The genes are TRBV11-2 and TRBJ1-5; no clear D gene. Per germline, CDR1 SGHAT and CDR2 FQNNGV. The CDR3 contains 15 residues. With 1 base removed from V and 1 base from J, the gap between germline ends came to 8 bases. The CDR3 DNA follows: TGTGCCAGCAGCTTAGGTTTGGGGAGCAATCAGCCCCAGCATTTT. It codes for CASSLGLGSNQPQHF.

The chain joins TRBV6-6 to TRBJ2-7, with D possibly TRBD1 on 5 matching bases. V shed 7 bases and J shed 2 bases, with 12 bases lying between them. The length of the CDR3 is 13 residues. Germline V lookup: CDR1 MNHNY, CDR2 SVGAGI (reference sequence). CDR3 residues: CASTSDRTYEQYF. CDR3 sequence (DNA): TGTGCCAGCACTTCAGACAGAACCTACGAGCAGTACTTC.